A selection of T cell receptor beta chains follows, all from one sample in a study of blood T cell repertoires in COVID-19. Produced via immunoSEQ multiplex PCR; TCRdb's table is partial and in-frame only. Altogether about 360,000 clones are present, 70% to 90% being singletons, with the ten largest covering about 3%. Sequenced: peripheral blood. All receptors derive from a human donor in a cohort sampled during active COVID-19. CDR3s include the opening cysteine and the closing phenylalanine or tryptophan. The D gene is left open where the match is weak. Clone size, where shown, is once, few, many, or a class for clones that have expanded.

abundance	v_gene	j_gene	d_gene	CDR3aa	CDR3nt
once	TRBV6-2/TRBV6-3	TRBJ2-1	TRBD2	CASSYNFERLAASSYNEQFF	TGTGCCAGCAGTTACAATTTCGAGCGACTAGCGGCGAGCTCCTACAATGAGCAGTTCTTC
-	TRBV14	TRBJ2-3	TRBD1	CASSHFGQGDTDTQYF	TGTGCCAGCAGCCACTTCGGACAGGGAGACACAGATACGCAGTATTTT
-	TRBV7-9	TRBJ2-1	TRBD2	CASRVTSGGSNEQFF	TGTGCCAGCAGAGTAACTAGCGGGGGGTCAAATGAGCAGTTCTTC
few	TRBV10-1	TRBJ2-2	TRBD1	CASSAGQGDNTGELFF	TGCGCCAGCAGTGCCGGACAGGGGGATAACACCGGGGAGCTGTTTTTT
-	TRBV30	TRBJ1-1	-	CAWTRRQDTEAFF	TGTGCCTGGACCCGCAGGCAGGACACTGAAGCTTTCTTT
-	TRBV27	TRBJ2-1	-	CASRSRVNEQFF	TGTGCCAGCAGGAGCAGGGTCAATGAGCAGTTCTTC
-	TRBV20-1	TRBJ2-7	-	CSASRASEQYF	TGCAGTGCTAGTCGAGCCTCCGAGCAGTACTTC
-	TRBV7-6	TRBJ1-6	-	CASSPVDRNNSPLHF	TGTGCCAGCAGCCCCGTCGACAGGAATAATTCACCCCTCCACTTT
once	TRBV5-6	TRBJ2-7	TRBD2	CASSPPGLAGGSYEQYF	TGTGCCAGCAGCCCGCCGGGCCTAGCGGGAGGGTCCTACGAGCAGTACTTC
once	TRBV18	TRBJ2-2	TRBD1	CASSPYSIGTGDTGELFF	TGTGCCAGCTCACCTTATTCTATCGGGACAGGGGACACCGGGGAGCTGTTTTTT
-	TRBV27	TRBJ2-1	TRBD2	CASSPLAGGPRSYNEQFF	TGTGCCAGCAGTCCCCTAGCGGGGGGGCCGAGGTCCTACAATGAGCAGTTCTTC
many	TRBV12-3/TRBV12-4	TRBJ2-7	-	CASSRVRDEQYF	TGTGCCAGCAGCCGCGTTCGGGACGAGCAGTACTTC
-	TRBV5-6	TRBJ2-3	TRBD2	CASSFTSGGFTDTQYF	TGTGCCAGCAGCTTTACTAGCGGGGGTTTCACAGATACGCAGTATTTT
-	TRBV9	TRBJ1-1	TRBD1	CASSAEPGQGLEAFF	TGTGCCAGCAGCGCAGAACCGGGACAGGGGCTTGAAGCTTTCTTT
-	TRBV6-5	TRBJ2-2	-	CASSYVGRVLTGELFF	TGTGCCAGCAGTTACGTGGGCAGGGTTTTAACCGGGGAGCTGTTTTTT
-	TRBV28	TRBJ2-3	TRBD2	CASKNGGVGTSRTDTQYF	TGTGCCAGCAAGAACGGTGGGGTCGGGACTAGTCGCACAGATACGCAGTATTTT
-	TRBV29-1	TRBJ1-4	-	CSVETGEKLFF	TGCAGCGTCGAAACGGGAGAAAAACTGTTTTTT
-	TRBV19	TRBJ2-7	-	CASSIGTAPYEQYF	TGTGCCAGTAGTATAGGGACAGCCCCCTACGAGCAGTACTTC
-	TRBV19	TRBJ1-5	-	CASSRGTGTNQPQHF	TGTGCCAGTAGTAGAGGTACAGGGACAAATCAGCCCCAGCATTTT
once	TRBV2	TRBJ2-7	TRBD2	CASKPGGGSSYEQYF	TGTGCCAGCAAACCCGGGGGGGGAAGTTCCTACGAGCAGTACTTC
-	TRBV4-2	TRBJ2-5	TRBD2	CASSQDVAGGLETQYF	TGTGCCAGCAGCCAAGATGTGGCGGGAGGGTTGGAGACCCAGTACTTC
-	TRBV9	TRBJ2-3	-	CASSVDLRDTQYF	TGTGCCAGCAGCGTAGATTTACGGGATACGCAGTATTTT
-	TRBV10-1	TRBJ2-3	-	CASSESFSYGGVVLFF	TGCGCCAGCAGTGAGTCGTTTTCGTACGGCGGAGTTGTTTTATTTTTT
-	TRBV11-2	TRBJ2-1	TRBD2	CASSLVLAGGPYNEQFF	TGTGCCAGCAGCTTAGTACTAGCGGGGGGGCCCTACAATGAGCAGTTCTTC
-	TRBV30	TRBJ1-2	-	CACQYNYGYTF	TGTGCCTGTCAGTATAACTATGGCTACACCTTC
-	TRBV20-1	TRBJ2-1	TRBD2	CSASLQRGDVQFF	TGCAGTGCTAGTTTGCAGCGGGGGGATGTGCAGTTCTTC
once	TRBV18	TRBJ1-2	-	CASSPSTPGDSGYTF	TGTGCCAGCTCACCAAGCACCCCAGGGGATTCTGGCTACACCTTC
-	TRBV5-6	TRBJ1-6	TRBD1	CASSSHSRDRETFSPLHF	TGTGCCAGCAGCTCACACAGCCGGGACAGGGAGACATTTTCACCCCTCCACTTT
few	TRBV6-5	TRBJ1-1	-	CASQRGPAENTEAFF	TGTGCCAGCCAGCGGGGACCAGCAGAGAACACTGAAGCTTTCTTT
-	TRBV6-1	TRBJ1-1	TRBD1	CASRPGQGTSTEAFF	TGTGCCAGCAGGCCGGGACAGGGGACGAGCACTGAAGCTTTCTTT
-	TRBV2	TRBJ2-7	TRBD1	CASSTDRVGEQYF	TGTGCCAGCAGTACTGACAGGGTTGGGGAGCAGTACTTC
-	TRBV28	TRBJ1-2	TRBD1	CASSSGQQLPGYTF	TGTGCCAGCAGCTCGGGACAGCAGTTACCCGGCTACACCTTC
-	TRBV6-1	TRBJ2-3	-	CASSEAVGGPLYF	TGTGCCAGCAGTGAAGCAGTGGGGGGGCCACTGTATTTT
-	TRBV2	TRBJ1-2	-	CASLSEPRTAYGYTF	TGTGCCAGCCTGTCAGAGCCGAGGACAGCCTATGGCTACACCTTC
-	TRBV2	TRBJ1-1	TRBD1	CASSLTDRGTEAFF	TGTGCCAGCAGCCTCACGGACAGGGGGACTGAAGCTTTCTTT
-	TRBV3-1/TRBV3-2	TRBJ1-5	-	CASSKDSGPQHF	TGTGCCAGCAGCAAAGACTCGGGGCCCCAGCATTTT
-	TRBV6-5	TRBJ2-7	TRBD1	CASSSRTGEHEQYF	TGTGCCAGCAGTTCAAGGACAGGGGAGCACGAGCAGTACTTC
-	TRBV14	TRBJ2-5	-	CASKRQGKETQYF	TGTGCCAGCAAAAGACAAGGAAAAGAGACCCAGTACTTC
-	TRBV10-3	TRBJ2-7	-	CAISVFKDRGGYEQYF	TGTGCCATCAGCGTCTTCAAAGACAGAGGGGGCTACGAGCAGTACTTC
-	TRBV30	TRBJ2-2	TRBD1	CAWTGGLNTGELFF	TGTGCCTGGACAGGGGGATTAAACACCGGGGAGCTGTTTTTT
-	TRBV20-1	TRBJ2-1	-	CSARGYNEQFF	TGCAGTGCCCGGGGGTACAATGAGCAGTTCTTC
-	TRBV5-1	TRBJ2-5	TRBD1	CASSKGLETGAFETQYF	TGCGCCAGCTCCAAAGGGCTGGAGACAGGGGCTTTTGAGACCCAGTACTTC
-	TRBV9	TRBJ2-5	-	CASSVGLAETQYF	TGTGCCAGCAGCGTGGGGCTAGCGGAGACCCAGTACTTC
-	TRBV5-1	TRBJ2-7	-	CASSLDPRSSYEQYF	TGCGCCAGCAGCTTGGATCCGAGAAGCTCCTACGAGCAGTACTTC
-	TRBV5-1	TRBJ2-1	-	CASSLGPSDNEQFF	TGCGCCAGCAGCTTGGGCCCCAGCGACAATGAGCAGTTCTTC
-	TRBV4-1	TRBJ2-1	-	CASSQEEWRGEYNEQFF	TGCGCCAGCAGCCAAGAAGAATGGCGGGGTGAATACAATGAGCAGTTCTTC
-	TRBV7-8	TRBJ1-1	TRBD1	CATALSGGLNTEAFF	TGTGCCACCGCCTTGTCAGGGGGCTTGAACACTGAAGCTTTCTTT
-	TRBV6-6	TRBJ2-3	TRBD1	CASSPGTGGMDTQYF	TGTGCCAGCAGCCCGGGGACAGGGGGAATGGATACGCAGTATTTT
-	TRBV6-1	TRBJ2-5	-	CASSEWGGLETQYF	TGTGCCAGCAGTGAATGGGGGGGGCTCGAGACCCAGTACTTC
-	TRBV28	TRBJ1-4	-	CASSLATAWEKLFF	TGTGCCAGCAGTTTGGCGACAGCTTGGGAAAAACTGTTTTTT
once	TRBV11-2	TRBJ2-2	-	CASSLVRAESGELFF	TGTGCCAGCAGCTTAGTCAGGGCGGAATCCGGGGAGCTGTTTTTT
-	TRBV15	TRBJ2-1	-	CATSRELLDEQFF	TGTGCCACCAGCAGAGAACTCTTGGATGAGCAGTTCTTC
-	TRBV6-5	TRBJ1-5	-	CASSLSGSINQPQHF	TGTGCCAGCAGTCTGTCAGGGTCAATCAATCAGCCCCAGCATTTT